Below are 9 T cell receptor beta chains sequenced from a single sample in a study of T cells after yellow fever vaccination. TCRdb redid the calling of the 5' RACE reads with MiXCR, one entry per CDR3 protein. Counted here are 280,000 or so distinct CDR3 sequences, less than 9.5% occurring once; the ten biggest clones make up about 3%. The sample in question was CD4+ T cells sorted from PBMCs, obtained 5 days after the yellow fever booster vaccination. Source of these receptors: a man aged 18 to 29 who received the YFV17D yellow fever vaccine.

The chain uses TRBV4-2 and TRBJ1-5; 7 positions agree with TRBD1. The CDR3 covers 14 residues. Per the germline V gene, CDR1 is LGHNA and CDR2 is YNFKEQ. With V trimmed by 5 bases and J by 4 bases, 5 bases remained unmatched. For the CDR3, the DNA is TGTGCCAGCAGCGCCGCGGACAGGAATCAGCCCCAGCATTTT. Translating it yields CASSAADRNQPQHF.

V gene TRBV6-1 combines with J gene TRBJ2-1, with TRBD2 matching over 8 bases. CDR1 and CDR2 from the germline V gene are MNHNS and SASEGT. The V segment lost 8 bases and the J segment 2 bases; nucleotides outside the gene matches: 5. CDR3 length equals 14 residues. The CDR3, as DNA: TGTGCCAGCGAAAGCGGGGGAACCTACAATGAGCAGTTCTTC. Its translation is CASESGGTYNEQFF.

This clonotype came up a few times. The chain couples TRBV27 to TRBJ1-5; 7 bases agree with TRBD1. CDR1 MNHEY and CDR2 SMNVEV come from the germline V gene (reference sequence). The CDR3 has 15 amino acids. V shed 2 bases, J shed 3 bases, and the junction held 4 bases outside the gene matches. The CDR3 DNA reads as TGTGCCAGCAGTTTAAGGGGGCCGGACAATCAGCCCCAGCATTTT. It encodes CASSLRGPDNQPQHF.

The gene calls are TRBV2 and TRBJ1-1; no clear D. Germline V gene data show CDR1 as SNHLY and CDR2 as FYNNEI. Trimming removed 4 bases from V and 0 bases from J, with 9 bases in between. This CDR3 region has 14 residues. CDR3 protein: CASSAWVMNTEAFF. CDR3 DNA sequence: TGTGCCAGCAGTGCATGGGTAATGAACACTGAAGCTTTCTTT.

In its sample, this clonotype was seen a few times. This chain connects TRBV7-2 to TRBJ2-7; a weak D match, TRBD2 (6 bases). Trimming removed 4 bases at V and 3 bases at J, with 16 bases between. The CDR3 contains 15 residues. Per the germline V gene, CDR1 is SGHTA and CDR2 is FQGNSA. Here the CDR3 DNA reads TGTGCCAGCAGCTCACAGGTCGGGGGTGTCTACGAGCAGTACGTC. Protein: CASSSQVGGVYEQYV.

The table lists this clonotype with a few counts. The chain is built from TRBV6-5 and TRBJ2-1; TRBD2 matches at 10 bases. The germline V gene encodes CDR1 MNHEY and CDR2 SVGAGI. The CDR3 has 16 amino acids. V trimming: 4 bases; J trimming: 4 bases; junction bases outside the gene matches: 7. The CDR3 DNA follows: TGTGCCAGCAGTTCCTCGACTAGCGGGCCTTACAATGAGCAGTTCTTC. This translates into CASSSSTSGPYNEQFF.

The V and J genes are TRBV4-2 and TRBJ2-1; D not certain. Germline assignment: CDR1 LGHNA and CDR2 YNFKEQ. The ends were cut back, 3 bases at V and 10 bases at J, with 13 bases in the middle. The CDR3 totals 13 residues. DNA of the CDR3: TGTGCCAGCAGCCAGGTAGCTAGACGGGAGCAGTTCTTC. Encoded protein: CASSQVARREQFF.

This clonotype was seen more than once but under ten times. The chain uses TRBV9 and TRBJ1-2; 11 nucleotides match TRBD1. CDR3 length: 16 amino acids. The V gene's germline CDR1 is SGDLS and CDR2 YYNGEE. J lost 4 bases, V lost 3 bases, and 8 bases had no gene match. The CDR3 nucleotides read TGTGCCAGCAGCGCCGGACAGGGGGCAGCTGGCTATGGCTACACCTTC. Protein sequence: CASSAGQGAAGYGYTF.

The chain combines TRBV9 with TRBJ2-3, with D possibly TRBD1 on 5 matching bases. V was cut by 5 bases and J by 2 bases, with 12 bases left in between. The CDR3 contains 14 residues. CDR1 and CDR2 from the germline V gene are SGDLS and YYNGEE. The CDR3 bases are TGTGCCAGCAGTTGGGGCGAAACCACAGATACGCAGTATTTT. This gives the protein CASSWGETTDTQYF. The full variable domain, its missing parts supplied by reference TRBV9 and TRBJ2-3, is DSGVTQTPKHLITATGQRVTLRCSPRSGDLSVYWYQQSLDQGLQFLIQYYNGEERAKGNILERFSAQQFPDLHSELNLSSLELGDSALYFCASSWGETTDTQYFGPGTRLTVL.